This T cell receptor beta chain was sequenced during a study of cytomegalovirus exposure and HLA in healthy donors (dated by TCRdb to the late 2010s). Regarding the research as a whole: In an earlier analysis of 550 to 750 of the donors, approximately 300 Gb of sequence data and 100 million or so unique TCR beta sequences from about 190 million T cells were reported. An early release covering 500 to 750 HLA-typed donors comprised approximately 300 gigabases of sequencing data and approximately 80 million unique TCR sequences. Of the 398 genotyped donors, approximately 83% fell in the genetic ancestry cluster associated with self-reported Caucasian donors. The study aimed to test whether signatures of past pathogen exposure could be identified by cataloging public T cell receptors. The T cell repertoires of 666 subjects were profiled by immunosequencing and related to cytomegalovirus serostatus. Besides the first cohort of 550 to 750 subjects, a separate validation cohort made up of over a hundred different subjects was used. To predict cytomegalovirus infection status, the study combined high-throughput TCR immunosequencing, statistical association of individual TCRs with disease status, and machine learning. In a later analysis, previously published TCR beta repertoires from some 640 donors were re-analyzed and high-resolution HLA genotyping was added so that TCR occurrence patterns could be studied. Rather than using new phenotypic data, the later analysis identified candidate immune exposures from TCR beta sequences and from how often those sequences occurred across donors. To decide whether each TCR beta V gene segment behaved as functional or pseudogenic, an earlier analysis of fewer than 750 of the donors relied on high-throughput TCR beta sequencing. Donor age, sex, ethnicity and CMV serostatus were compiled together with the repertoire data. A later genetic analysis took genome-wide SNP genotypes for about three fifths of the 666 donors and used that subset as a discovery cohort. Every discovery cohort repertoire had been produced on one sequencing platform. Class I and class II HLA loci were covered by the typing at four-digit resolution. The number of donors typed differed by locus, with about 629-630 for A, B, C, DRB1 and DQB1, approximately 500 for DQA1, about 610 for DPA1, and approximately 470 for DPB1. Several DR-DQ haplotypes were treated as single units for association and clustering because of strong linkage in the cohort. On average, over 200,000 unique TCR beta nucleotide sequences were sequenced per donor among some 420 genotyped donors of the cohort, with roughly 20% of those sequences being non-productive.

In regard to this clone: No cognate antigen has been identified for it. The input lacks base qualities; no much larger clone sits a single base away.

Results the study describes overall, beyond this receptor: In a later genetic analysis, a missense DCLRE1C variant was associated with V-gene and J-gene trimming of TCR beta chains, and the association was replicated in an independent cohort. When HLA alleles, especially DR and DQ, strongly co-occurred, attributing TCR associations to individual alleles was difficult. Because counts were too low, about 18 rarely observed V segments, including chromosome 9 orphons, were left out of the earlier analysis of 500 to 750 of the donors. In a later analysis, HLA-associated TCR beta chains showed more clonal expansion and lower generation probabilities than non-associated chains that were equally common. Across donors, most TCR sequences were observed very rarely, whereas some public TCRs were present in many individuals. Immune exposure information for the cohort was limited to CMV serostatus. Cytomegalovirus status was reported to be diagnosed by the classifier with high specificity and sensitivity in both the original and validation cohorts. In the study, approximately 150 TCR beta chains were listed as associated with cytomegalovirus. A further reported finding was that TCR beta sequences accurately predicted the HLA-A and HLA-B alleles for most subjects in the first cohort. Presence/absence analyses assumed roughly uniform sequencing depth across donors, an assumption that may not hold. In a later analysis, several top co-occurrence clusters were reported to appear linked to parvovirus B19, influenza, CMV and Epstein-Barr virus. Specific HLA alleles were associated with 15,000 to 20,000 TCR beta sequences at a false discovery rate of 0.05 in a later analysis. The cohort was sequenced for TCR beta chains only, and without alpha or paired-chain data the features that could be detected were limited. Correlated functional status among segregating V segments might reflect linkage disequilibrium, but an unknown experimental factor could not be ruled out. The authors suggested that the approach could potentially be generalized to other disease states and immunological phenotypes. Some IMGT-functional V segments, including TRBV6-2 and TRBV6-3, could not be distinguished by the 87-base-pair reads and were therefore excluded. Compared with the roughly 700-donor mean, donors in an Asian-associated ancestry cluster had fewer N-insertions in productive TCRs, according to a later genetic analysis. An earlier analysis of approximately 590 of the donors showed that most TCR beta V segments appeared in productive rearrangements either about 87% or about 30% of the time, which broadly matched IMGT annotations. In a later analysis, the rate of TCR association differed among HLA loci, with DRB1 alleles having the most associated TCRs and HLA-C alleles having the fewest. Three of the identified cytomegalovirus-associated TCR beta chains were confirmed in vitro to be specific for cytomegalovirus antigens. Most CMV-associated TCR beta chains appeared to be HLA-restricted in a later analysis, and the HLA associations seemed to be driven largely by CMV exposure. A cluster of highly shared sequence variants was judged likely to be a technical artifact of the sequencing pipeline. HLA typing was unavailable for some donors at each locus, so association tests used only the typed subset.

The method was the immunoSEQ multiplex PCR assay. For the multiplex PCR, a mixture combining 60 forward primers for TCR Vbeta segments and 13 reverse primers for TCR Jbeta segments was used. Amplification of the CDR3 region of rearranged TCR beta genes was performed with a multiplex PCR assay on genomic DNA. Amplified TCR beta libraries were sequenced as 87-base-pair reads on the Illumina HiSeq System. The study's processing was this. In a later analysis, around 80 million unique TCR beta chains were counted across the roughly 610 repertoires, and roughly 11 million of these chains were shared by at least two donors. Raw reads were error-corrected and collapsed into unique sequences by a nearest-neighbor algorithm in which closely related sequences were merged to remove PCR and sequencing errors. CDR3 sequences were aligned to IMGT reference sequences to assign V, D and J gene segments. For a sequence to be retained, at least a six-nucleotide match to both a V gene segment and a J gene segment was required. A rearrangement counted as productive if the CDR3 had no stop codons and remained in frame with V and J, and every other rearrangement counted as non-productive. Following IMGT convention, CDR3 was defined as the stretch from the second conserved V-encoded cysteine to the conserved J-encoded phenylalanine. Sequences without an unambiguous match to a single V gene segment were excluded from the earlier analysis of 450 to 650 of the donors. In an earlier analysis of approximately 500 of the donors, a V segment was called functional when productive rearrangements were above 56.7%, and segregating when the standard deviation between donors exceeded 5%. To diagnose cytomegalovirus status from the catalog of TCR beta chain sequences, a statistical classification framework was built. In a later analysis, V and J genes were assigned by comparing TCR nucleotide sequences against IMGT/GENE-DB human TR gene sequences. Using the TCRdist pipeline, a later analysis assigned CDR3 sequences along with most-parsimonious VDJ recombination scenarios. In a later analysis, each TCR beta chain was defined by its CDR3 amino acid sequence together with its V-gene family, and reads lacking a unique V-gene family were excluded. As a way to deal with suspected cross-contamination and a sequencing artifact, a later analysis dropped 500 to 700 nucleotide sequences that were highly shared and had low generation probability. In a later analysis, a clonal expansion index was calculated for each public chain from normalized within-repertoire ranks of inferred template counts. In a later analysis, generation probabilities were computed with a VDJ recombination model fitted to out-of-frame rearrangements, and the resulting probabilities were checked against IGoR. In a later analysis, TCR-TCR, TCR-HLA and TCR-CMV co-occurrence was scored with hypergeometric tests, and a repertoire-size bias correction was applied to TCR pairs. To estimate false discovery rates, a later analysis permuted the HLA or CMV assignments 20 times. A later analysis grouped co-occurring TCRs with DBSCAN, adding TCRdist sequence similarity when clustering within HLA-allele-positive subsets. For co-occurrence clustering, repertoires with fewer than 30,000 or more than 120,000 public chains were excluded, along with roughly 5 repertoires with anomalous nucleotide sharing. Not all clones reach the TCRdb copy of this immuneACCESS table, which keeps in-frame sequences only. Checked studies attribute under half of the gap to unresolved V genes and leave the rest unexplained. The V and J calls and clone size are taken from that table; D and trimming were inferred from the DNA. For this sample the table gives under 200,000 clones, of which roughly 77% were detected only once. 1% of the sample goes to the ten largest clones.

The cohort comprised around 690 healthy bone marrow donors. At the time of sampling, every cohort member was nominally healthy, though immune exposures that went unrecorded were likely present. The donor was CMV seropositive and was included in the group of about 290 seropositive cohort members. Every donor gave a peripheral blood sample, and the peripheral blood mononuclear cells from that sample were used for TCR beta sequencing. Genomic DNA extraction from the blood cell samples was performed with the Qiagen DNeasy Blood Extraction Kit. V is clipped by 4 bases and J by 1 base, and the sequence between their germline boundaries is 11 bases long. From cysteine to phenylalanine, the CDR3 is 14 amino acids long. The only DNA kept is the CDR3, 42 bases in frame from the first base. The germline V gene sets CDR1 to SGHDT and CDR2 to YYEEEE.

The specimen sequenced was PBMCs. The rearranged segments are TRBV5-6 and TRBJ2-5, and the D gene may be TRBD2, 6 bases matching. The receptor was derived from a woman aged 45 to 65 in good health and CMV-seropositive. The CDR3 protein is CASSLAPVQETQYF. The nucleotide sequence reads TGTGCCAGCAGCCTAGCGCCGGTCCAAGAGACCCAGTACTTC.